This is a list of T cell receptor beta chains from one sample in a study of blood T cell repertoires in COVID-19. Sequencing used immunoSEQ multiplex PCR; TCRdb keeps in-frame clones, though not all of them. This table has some 240,000 clones, approximately 92% appearing once. The sample was peripheral blood. The receptor source for this set is a woman in her thirties or forties who had recovered from COVID-19. Both conserved end residues are part of each CDR3. The order of the fields is clone size, V gene, J gene, D gene, CDR3 DNA, CDR3 protein. A D gene is named only where the DNA matches it firmly. Only some rows state a clone size, as once, few, many or a class for expanded clones.

size: -; V: TRBV19; J: TRBJ2-3; D: TRBD2; DNA: TGTGCCAGTAGCGTAGCGGGAGTGGCAGATACGCAGTATTTT; CDR3: CASSVAGVADTQYF
size: -; V: TRBV19; J: TRBJ2-3; D: TRBD1; DNA: TGTGCCAGTACAGGGACAGGGAAGGCAGATACGCAGTATTTT; CDR3: CASTGTGKADTQYF
size: -; V: TRBV19; J: TRBJ1-1; D: -; DNA: TGTGCCAGTAGTATAGGGGGCAGCATGAACACTGAAGCTTTCTTT; CDR3: CASSIGGSMNTEAFF
size: -; V: TRBV29-1; J: TRBJ2-1; D: TRBD2; DNA: TGCAGCGTGCGGACTAGCGGGAGTGGCTACAATGAGCAGTTCTTC; CDR3: CSVRTSGSGYNEQFF
size: -; V: TRBV4-1; J: TRBJ2-3; D: TRBD2; DNA: TGCGCCAGCAGCCAAGAGTGGGCGGGAGGGCAAGATACGCAGTATTTT; CDR3: CASSQEWAGGQDTQYF
size: -; V: TRBV2; J: TRBJ2-1; D: TRBD2; DNA: TGTGCCAGCAGTGCTACTAGCGGGGGGGCGCAGGAGCAGTTCTTC; CDR3: CASSATSGGAQEQFF
size: -; V: TRBV24-1; J: TRBJ1-4; D: -; DNA: TGTGCCACCCAGGGCCCCCGGGATGAAAAACTGTTTTTT; CDR3: CATQGPRDEKLFF
size: -; V: TRBV6-1; J: TRBJ2-1; D: TRBD2; DNA: TGTGCCAGCAGTGCCGGGACTAGCGCCTTACTACCTTCCTCCTACAATGAGCAGTTCTTC; CDR3: CASSAGTSALLPSSYNEQFF
size: -; V: TRBV5-4; J: TRBJ2-1; D: -; DNA: TGTGCCAGCAGCTTGGCATCCACTGGCTCCTACAATGAGCAGTTCTTC; CDR3: CASSLASTGSYNEQFF
size: -; V: TRBV4-3; J: TRBJ2-1; D: -; DNA: TGCGCCAGCAGATACGCTACAGGGAGTTATGAGCAGTTCTTC; CDR3: CASRYATGSYEQFF
size: -; V: TRBV5-6; J: TRBJ2-4; D: -; DNA: TGTGCCAGCAGCTTGACGGGGGACATTCAGTACTTC; CDR3: CASSLTGDIQYF
size: -; V: TRBV13; J: TRBJ1-2; D: -; DNA: TGTGCCAGCAGCACGCGAAGGGAGGGGTCCAGAAGCTATGGCTACACCTTC; CDR3: CASSTRREGSRSYGYTF
size: -; V: TRBV7-7; J: TRBJ2-1; D: TRBD2; DNA: TGTGCCAGCAGCCCCTTCAGCGGGGGTTCCTACAATGAGCAGTTCTTC; CDR3: CASSPFSGGSYNEQFF
size: once; V: TRBV12-3/TRBV12-4; J: TRBJ2-5; D: -; DNA: TGTGCCAGCAGTTTTGCAGGGTTGGAGACCCAGTACTTC; CDR3: CASSFAGLETQYF